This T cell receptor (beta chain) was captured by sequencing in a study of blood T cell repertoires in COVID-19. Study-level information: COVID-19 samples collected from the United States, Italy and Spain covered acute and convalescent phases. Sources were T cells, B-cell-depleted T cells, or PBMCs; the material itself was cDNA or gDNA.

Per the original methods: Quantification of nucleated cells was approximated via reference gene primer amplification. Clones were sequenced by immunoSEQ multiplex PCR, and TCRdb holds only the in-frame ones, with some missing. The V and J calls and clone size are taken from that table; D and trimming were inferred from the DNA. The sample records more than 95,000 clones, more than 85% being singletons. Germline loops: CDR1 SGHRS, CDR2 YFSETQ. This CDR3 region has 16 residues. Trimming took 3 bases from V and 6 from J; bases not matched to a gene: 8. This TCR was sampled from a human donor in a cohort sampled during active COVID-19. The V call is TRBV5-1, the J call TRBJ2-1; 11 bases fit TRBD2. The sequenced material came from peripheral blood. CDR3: CASSSGSTSGTNEQFF. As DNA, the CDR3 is TGCGCCAGCAGCTCGGGGTCGACTAGCGGGACCAATGAGCAGTTCTTC.